This entry lists 10 T cell receptor beta chains sequenced from one sample in a study of cytomegalovirus exposure and HLA in healthy donors. The PCR contained 60 Vbeta and 13 Jbeta primers. The table came from immunoSEQ multiplex PCR; TCRdb's copy has only in-frame clones and leaves some out. This sample lists around 110,000 clones; its ten largest clones have around 3.4%. The sample comprised PBMCs. Every receptor here comes from a man aged 25-45 years in good health and CMV-seronegative.

The chain combines TRBV5-1 with TRBJ1-1, with D unresolved. V was shortened by 3 bases and J by 2 bases, with 17 bases between the two germline ends. The CDR3 is made up of 16 amino acids. Germline loops: CDR1 SGHRS, CDR2 YFSETQ. The DNA for the CDR3 is TGCGCCAGCAGCTACGATGAGGCGGGAGGAAACACTGAAGCTTTCTTT. Translating it yields CASSYDEAGGNTEAFF.

The genes are TRBV7-2 and TRBJ2-2; 8 positions match TRBD2. Looked up from germline, CDR1 is SGHTA and CDR2 is FQGNSA. The CDR3 has 16 amino acids. With V trimmed by 3 bases and J by 7 bases, 10 bases remained unmatched. This chain's CDR3 is CASSLGLRGANGELFF. The CDR3 DNA follows: TGTGCCAGCAGCTTGGGCCTGCGGGGGGCTAACGGGGAGCTGTTTTTT.

The V and J genes are TRBV30 and TRBJ1-6; TRBD1 aligns across 10 bases. The V segment lost 3 bases and the J segment 10 bases; nucleotides outside the gene matches: 6. The V gene's germline CDR1 is GTSNPN and CDR2 SVGIG (reference sequence). This CDR3 contains 14 residues. CDR3 loop: CAWRGDRGNSPLHF. DNA of the CDR3: TGTGCCTGGAGGGGGGACAGGGGAAACTCACCCCTCCACTTT.

This chain joins TRBV7-3 and TRBJ2-7; the match to TRBD1 covers 10 bases. V lost 2 bases and J lost 0; bases outside the gene matches: 4. Germline lookup yields CDR1 SGHTA and CDR2 FQGTGA. The length of the CDR3 is 16 residues. As DNA, the CDR3 is TGTGCCAGCAGCTTAGGCGGGACAGGGGTCTCCTACGAGCAGTACTTC. Protein: CASSLGGTGVSYEQYF.

The chain uses TRBV6-5 and TRBJ2-5; 9 bases line up with TRBD2. TRBJ2-7 matches the DNA end more closely, so the J call is doubtful. The germline CDR1 and CDR2 sequences are MNHEY and SVGAGI. The CDR3 has 14 amino acids. In DNA, the CDR3 is TGTGCCAGCAGTTACTGGCGGGGGGGACACGAGCAGTACTTC. Amino acid sequence: CASSYWRGGHEQYF.

The chain combines TRBV5-1 with TRBJ1-3, with D hard to call. Germline V gene lookup returns CDR1 SGHRS and CDR2 YFSETQ. V was trimmed by 0 bases and J by 1 base, leaving 5 bases between them. CDR3 length: 14 residues. CDR3 protein: CASSLDSSGNTIYF. The CDR3 nucleotides read TGCGCCAGCAGCTTGGACAGTTCTGGAAACACCATATATTTT. Full variable domain (missing parts from reference TRBV5-1 and TRBJ1-3): KAGVTQTPRYLIKTRGQQVTLSCSPISGHRSVSWYQQTPGQGLQFLFEYFSETQRNKGNFPGRFSGRQFSNSRSEMNVSTLELGDSALYLCASSLDSSGNTIYFGEGSWLTVV.

The V gene is TRBV11-3, the J gene TRBJ2-2, with 11 bases matching TRBD1. Germline CDR1 SGHNT, CDR2 YENEEA. This CDR3 spans 17 amino acids. J lost 3 bases, V lost 5 bases, and 8 bases had no gene match. CDR3 DNA sequence: TGTGCCAGCAGCATGGACAGGGGGCGGGTGGACACCGGGGAGCTGTTTTTT. Translation: CASSMDRGRVDTGELFF.

The chain employs TRBV7-7 and TRBJ2-5; 9 bases map to TRBD2. The CDR3 is 16 residues long. The ends lost 5 bases at V and 2 bases at J; junction bases unmatched: 9. Looked up from germline, CDR1 is SSHAT and CDR2 is FNYEAQ (reference sequence). CDR3 region: CASSRGGVAKQETQYF. CDR3 nucleotide sequence: TGTGCCAGCAGCCGCGGGGGGGTGGCGAAACAAGAGACCCAGTACTTC.

The chain recombines TRBV5-8 with TRBJ1-5, with a tentative D call TRBD1 (6 bases). Trimming stripped 2 bases from V and 7 bases from J, with 13 bases between. Germline lookup yields CDR1 SGHTS and CDR2 YDEGEE. This CDR3 is 14 amino acids long. The CDR3 nucleotides read TGTGCCAGCAGCTTATACAGGGCTGGGCAGCCCCAGCATTTT. Protein sequence: CASSLYRAGQPQHF.

This chain links TRBV9 with TRBJ1-2; D possibly corresponds to TRBD1 (6 bases). This CDR3 has 17 residues. Germline CDR1 reads SGDLS; CDR2 reads YYNGEE. V lost 3 bases and J lost 4, with 22 bases in between. DNA of the CDR3: TGTGCCAGCAGCGCCGGGACCGCGGGGGCGTTGTTCTATGGCTACACCTTC. Translating it yields CASSAGTAGALFYGYTF. The full variable domain, its missing parts supplied by reference TRBV9 and TRBJ1-2, is DSGVTQTPKHLITATGQRVTLRCSPRSGDLSVYWYQQSLDQGLQFLIQYYNGEERAKGNILERFSAQQFPDLHSELNLSSLELGDSALYFCASSAGTAGALFYGYTFGSGTRLTVV.